This T cell receptor (beta chain) was documented in a study of T cells in Graves' hyperthyroidism and ophthalmopathy. Findings and caveats of the study: The model predicted ophthalmopathy a median approximately 6 months before onset.

When ophthalmopathy did not progress within 18 months, Graves' hyperthyroidism was considered stable. Those patients with uncontrolled infection, other autoimmune disease, pregnancy or lactation were excluded. From 10 ml of fresh peripheral blood, PBMCs were isolated. This clonotype was recorded a few times. No antigen is known for it. Amplification of TCR beta CDR3 regions was performed using RNA transcripts as template. TCR CDR3 underwent first-round RT-PCR with the HTBI primer set. TCRdb reprocessed the multiplex PCR reads with MiXCR, giving one entry per CDR3 protein. The profile covers approximately 740,000 distinct CDR3 sequences, with around 13% appearing a single time and roughly a tenth taken by the ten largest. This CDR3 contains 15 residues. V lost 10 bases, J lost 7 bases, and 15 bases stayed unmatched. Germline V CDR1 and CDR2: MNHEY, SVGEGT.

The source of this sequence is a woman between 18 and 29 years old with Graves' hyperthyroidism. The gene calls are TRBV6-2 or TRBV6-3 and TRBJ2-7, with 11 positions matching TRBD2. Sequenced material: blood. This CDR3 reads CAISSWLAGGGEQYF. In nucleotides, the CDR3 is TGTGCCATCTCCTCGTGGCTAGCGGGAGGAGGGGAGCAGTACTTC.